This entry features one T cell receptor (beta chain) sequence. The antigen is unknown. These data originate in a study of OX40 agonist ivuxolimab in advanced cancers. Turning to the study itself: Ivuxolimab, which patients received intravenously every 2 weeks, was dosed at 0.01 to 10 mg/kg. Participants, 82.7% male, averaged approximately 60 years of age, ranging from about 23 to 79. A diagnosis of hepatocellular carcinoma, melanoma, renal cell or head and neck cancer was present in dose-escalation patients. Study-wide results and limits: By week 6 at 0.1 to 3.0 mg/kg, blood CD4+ and CD8+ T cells had expanded clonally.

Using immunoSEQ multiplex PCR, the repertoire was profiled, and TCRdb retains in-frame clones only, with some absent. The sample has some 70,000 clones; around 84% are singletons. The sequences come from CD4+ or CD8+ T cells sorted from blood, collected in a trial of the OX40 agonist ivuxolimab. This receptor was obtained from an adult with an advanced solid tumor such as melanoma, head and neck, liver or kidney cancer.

The CDR3 sequence is CASSLASGRVYNEQFF. For the CDR3, the DNA is TGTGCCAGCAGCTTAGCTAGCGGGAGGGTGTACAATGAGCAGTTCTTC. V and J are TRBV7-8 and TRBJ2-1, with 11 bases fitting TRBD2. Germline V CDR1 and CDR2: SGHVS, FQNEAQ. This CDR3 comprises 16 residues. Trimming cost V 0 bases and J 4 bases; bases outside gene matches: 2.